The entry below describes one T cell receptor (beta chain). Original methodology: Cell counts per sample came from amplifying reference gene primers. Sequenced by immunoSEQ multiplex PCR; TCRdb stores in-frame clones only, minus some. The DNA gave D and trimming, while V, J and clone size come from that table. The repertoire consists of about 170,000 clones, with around 83% occurring once and the leading ten covering 5.5% to 8.5%. Germline V gene data show CDR1 as SGDLS and CDR2 as YYNGEE. The CDR3 is made up of 15 amino acids. V lost 2 bases, J lost 3 bases, and 12 bases lay in between. The source of the sample is a study of blood T cell repertoires in COVID-19. Study summary: Sites across the United States, Italy and Spain contributed samples from acute and convalescent COVID-19. PBMCs, B-cell-depleted T cells, or T cells were the source of the cDNA or gDNA that made up the material.

The sample comprised peripheral blood. The clonotype was recovered from a woman older than 75 in a cohort sampled during active or convalescent COVID-19. The gene calls are TRBV9 and TRBJ1-5; D is unclear. This CDR3 is CASSVHTDFNQPQHF. CDR3 in DNA: TGTGCCAGCAGCGTTCACACCGACTTCAATCAGCCCCAGCATTTT.